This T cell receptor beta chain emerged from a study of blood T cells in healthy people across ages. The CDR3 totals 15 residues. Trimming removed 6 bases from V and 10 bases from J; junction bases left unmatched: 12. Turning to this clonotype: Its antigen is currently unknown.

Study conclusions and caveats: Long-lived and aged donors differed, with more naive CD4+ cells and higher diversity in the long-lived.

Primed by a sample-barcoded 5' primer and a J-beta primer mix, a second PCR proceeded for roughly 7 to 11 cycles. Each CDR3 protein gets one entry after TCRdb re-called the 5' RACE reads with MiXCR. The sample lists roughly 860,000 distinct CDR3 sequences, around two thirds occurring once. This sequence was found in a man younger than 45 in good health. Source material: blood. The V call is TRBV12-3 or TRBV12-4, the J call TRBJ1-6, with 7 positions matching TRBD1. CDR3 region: CASSPLQGMDSPLHF. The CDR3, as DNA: TGTGCCAGCAGCCCCCTACAGGGGATGGACTCACCCCTCCACTTT.